A selection of T cell receptor beta chains follows, all from one sample in a study of T cell responses to AZD1222 COVID-19 vaccine. Method: immunoSEQ multiplex PCR; TCRdb's copy keeps in-frame clones and lacks some. The sample holds approximately 180,000 clones, about 92% seen once. Source: peripheral blood, taken 28 days after the second dose of the MenACWY control vaccine. All receptors come from an adult who received the MenACWY meningococcal vaccine as a control. Each CDR3 is given with its conserved first and last residue. A D gene is named only where the DNA matches it firmly. A row's size may be missing; if present it is once, few, many or a size class.

CDR3aa: CASSQSERGTEAFF
CDR3nt: TGTGCCAGCAGCCAATCAGAAAGGGGCACTGAAGCTTTCTTT
v_gene: TRBV16
j_gene: TRBJ1-1
abundance: .
d_gene: .

CDR3aa: CASRVSGRPAGMLFF
CDR3nt: TGTGCCAGCAGAGTGAGCGGGAGGCCGGCCGGTATGCTGTTTTTT
v_gene: TRBV7-9
j_gene: TRBJ2-2
abundance: .
d_gene: TRBD2

CDR3aa: CASSFGFLNTEAFF
CDR3nt: TGTGCCAGCAGCTTTGGTTTTTTGAACACTGAAGCTTTCTTT
v_gene: TRBV11-2
j_gene: TRBJ1-1
abundance: .
d_gene: .

CDR3aa: CASSSGTGNGGNEQFF
CDR3nt: TGTGCCAGCAGCTCCGGGACAGGGAACGGGGGGAATGAGCAGTTCTTC
v_gene: TRBV5-8
j_gene: TRBJ2-1
abundance: .
d_gene: TRBD1

CDR3aa: CASWGRGQPQHF
CDR3nt: TGTGCCAGTTGGGGCAGGGGGCAGCCCCAGCATTTT
v_gene: TRBV19
j_gene: TRBJ1-5
abundance: .
d_gene: TRBD1

CDR3aa: CASSRRETQYF
CDR3nt: TGCGCCAGCAGTCGCAGGGAGACCCAGTACTTC
v_gene: TRBV5-1
j_gene: TRBJ2-5
abundance: .
d_gene: .

CDR3aa: CASSSSPGQGTRVYGYTF
CDR3nt: TGTGCCAGCAGCTCGTCCCCGGGACAGGGAACCCGCGTCTATGGCTACACCTTC
v_gene: TRBV5-4
j_gene: TRBJ1-2
abundance: .
d_gene: TRBD1

CDR3aa: CSAELYNEQFF
CDR3nt: TGCAGCGCCGAACTCTACAATGAGCAGTTCTTC
v_gene: TRBV29-1
j_gene: TRBJ2-1
abundance: .
d_gene: .

CDR3aa: CASSLRRGGSEQFF
CDR3nt: TGCGCCAGCAGCTTAAGACGGGGAGGGTCTGAGCAGTTCTTC
v_gene: TRBV4-3
j_gene: TRBJ2-1
abundance: .
d_gene: TRBD2

CDR3aa: CASSKKGAVGTEAFF
CDR3nt: TGTGCCAGTAGTAAGAAAGGGGCCGTGGGCACTGAAGCTTTCTTT
v_gene: TRBV19
j_gene: TRBJ1-1
abundance: .
d_gene: .

CDR3aa: CASSPRASTDTQYF
CDR3nt: TGTGCCAGCAGCCCCAGGGCTTCCACAGATACGCAGTATTTT
v_gene: TRBV9
j_gene: TRBJ2-3
abundance: .
d_gene: .

CDR3aa: CASRLGGMGTEAFF
CDR3nt: TGTGCCAGCAGACTGGGGGGAATGGGCACTGAAGCTTTCTTT
v_gene: TRBV5-8
j_gene: TRBJ1-1
abundance: once
d_gene: .

CDR3aa: CAWSAQQGGNEKLFF
CDR3nt: TGTGCCTGGAGTGCTCAACAGGGTGGGAATGAAAAACTGTTTTTT
v_gene: TRBV30
j_gene: TRBJ1-4
abundance: .
d_gene: .

CDR3aa: CASSHSATGVPYGYTF
CDR3nt: TGTGCCAGCAGCCACTCCGCGACAGGGGTACCATATGGCTACACCTTC
v_gene: TRBV14
j_gene: TRBJ1-2
abundance: .
d_gene: TRBD1

CDR3aa: CASSRMAVFYEQYF
CDR3nt: TGTGCCAGCAGCCGAATGGCCGTTTTCTACGAGCAGTACTTC
v_gene: TRBV3-1/TRBV3-2
j_gene: TRBJ2-7
abundance: .
d_gene: .

CDR3aa: CASSPRQYNQPQHF
CDR3nt: TGTGCCAGCAGTCCCCGACAGTACAATCAGCCCCAGCATTTT
v_gene: TRBV28
j_gene: TRBJ1-5
abundance: .
d_gene: .

CDR3aa: CASSAQGGAGLVAGELFF
CDR3nt: TGTGCCAGCAGCGCACAAGGAGGGGCAGGGCTTGTAGCCGGGGAGCTGTTTTTT
v_gene: TRBV9
j_gene: TRBJ2-2
abundance: few
d_gene: .

CDR3aa: CASSPGTGMGGYTF
CDR3nt: TGTGCCAGTAGTCCTGGGACAGGGATGGGTGGCTACACCTTC
v_gene: TRBV19
j_gene: TRBJ1-2
abundance: .
d_gene: TRBD1

CDR3aa: CASSVGGTRPQHF
CDR3nt: TGTGCCAGCAGCGTAGGGGGTACACGGCCCCAGCATTTT
v_gene: TRBV9
j_gene: TRBJ1-5
abundance: .
d_gene: .

CDR3aa: CASSQEGRGGVQPQHF
CDR3nt: TGTGCCAGCAGCCAAGAGGGTCGGGGTGGAGTTCAGCCCCAGCATTTT
v_gene: TRBV4-2
j_gene: TRBJ1-5
abundance: .
d_gene: .

CDR3aa: CASSPSGRGETQYF
CDR3nt: TGTGCCAGCAGTCCCTCCGGGCGGGGAGAGACCCAGTACTTC
v_gene: TRBV28
j_gene: TRBJ2-5
abundance: .
d_gene: .

CDR3aa: CASSIQGALSYEQYF
CDR3nt: TGTGCCAGCAGCATTCAGGGGGCCCTCTCCTACGAGCAGTACTTC
v_gene: TRBV6-6
j_gene: TRBJ2-7
abundance: .
d_gene: TRBD1

CDR3aa: CASSPRGLGNEQFF
CDR3nt: TGTGCCAGCTCCCCCCGGGGCCTGGGGAATGAGCAGTTCTTC
v_gene: TRBV2
j_gene: TRBJ2-1
abundance: .
d_gene: .

CDR3aa: CASSLSRGGYTF
CDR3nt: TGTGCCAGCAGTTTATCCAGGGGTGGCTACACCTTC
v_gene: TRBV28
j_gene: TRBJ1-2
abundance: once
d_gene: .

CDR3aa: CASSPLSYEQYF
CDR3nt: TGTGCCAGCAGTCCCCTCTCCTACGAGCAGTACTTC
v_gene: TRBV28
j_gene: TRBJ2-7
abundance: .
d_gene: .

CDR3aa: CASSLTPENEQYF
CDR3nt: TGCGCCAGCAGCTTGACTCCGGAAAACGAGCAGTACTTC
v_gene: TRBV5-1
j_gene: TRBJ2-7
abundance: once
d_gene: .

CDR3aa: CASGLDRDYNYGYTF
CDR3nt: TGTGCTAGTGGTCTGGACAGGGATTATAACTATGGCTACACCTTC
v_gene: TRBV12-5
j_gene: TRBJ1-2
abundance: .
d_gene: TRBD1

CDR3aa: CASSYSGGNTEAFF
CDR3nt: TGTGCCAGCAGTTACTCAGGGGGAAACACTGAAGCTTTCTTT
v_gene: TRBV6-5
j_gene: TRBJ1-1
abundance: .
d_gene: .

CDR3aa: CASSLFLAANYGYTF
CDR3nt: TGTGCCAGCAGCCTTTTTTTGGCAGCCAACTATGGCTACACCTTC
v_gene: TRBV5-5
j_gene: TRBJ1-2
abundance: .
d_gene: .

CDR3aa: CASSGIAGGTIYF
CDR3nt: TGTGCCAGCAGTGGGATTGCGGGCGGCACCATATATTTT
v_gene: TRBV25-1
j_gene: TRBJ1-3
abundance: few
d_gene: .

CDR3aa: CASSLIKPGGPGGELFF
CDR3nt: TGTGCCAGCAGCTTAATCAAGCCGGGAGGGCCCGGCGGGGAGCTGTTTTTT
v_gene: TRBV7-2
j_gene: TRBJ2-2
abundance: .
d_gene: TRBD2

CDR3aa: CASSPGQGSGNTIYF
CDR3nt: TGTGCCAGCTCACCGGGACAGGGGTCTGGAAACACCATATATTTT
v_gene: TRBV18
j_gene: TRBJ1-3
abundance: .
d_gene: TRBD1

CDR3aa: CSAIDRAQETQYF
CDR3nt: TGCAGCGCCATCGACAGGGCCCAAGAGACCCAGTACTTC
v_gene: TRBV29-1
j_gene: TRBJ2-5
abundance: .
d_gene: TRBD1

CDR3aa: CAWSVGQVLTYGYTF
CDR3nt: TGTGCCTGGAGTGTGGGACAGGTCCTCACCTATGGCTACACCTTC
v_gene: TRBV30
j_gene: TRBJ1-2
abundance: .
d_gene: TRBD1

CDR3aa: CASPRAREEYDEQFF
CDR3nt: TGTGCCAGCCCTCGGGCCAGGGAGGAATATGATGAGCAGTTCTTC
v_gene: TRBV27
j_gene: TRBJ2-1
abundance: .
d_gene: .